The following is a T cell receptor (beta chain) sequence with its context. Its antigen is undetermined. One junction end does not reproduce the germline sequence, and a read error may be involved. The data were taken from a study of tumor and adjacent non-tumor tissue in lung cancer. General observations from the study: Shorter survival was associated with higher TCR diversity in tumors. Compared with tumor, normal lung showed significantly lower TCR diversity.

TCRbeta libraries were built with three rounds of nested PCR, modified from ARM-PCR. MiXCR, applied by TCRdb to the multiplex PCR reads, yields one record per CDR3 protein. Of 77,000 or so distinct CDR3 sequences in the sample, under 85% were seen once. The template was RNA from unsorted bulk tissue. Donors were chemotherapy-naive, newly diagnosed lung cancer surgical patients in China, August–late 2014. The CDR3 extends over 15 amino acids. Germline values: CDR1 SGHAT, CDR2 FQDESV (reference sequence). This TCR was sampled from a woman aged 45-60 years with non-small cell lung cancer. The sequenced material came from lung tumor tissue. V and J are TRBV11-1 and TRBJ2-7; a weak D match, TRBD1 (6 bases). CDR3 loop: CASSRTVAASHEQYF. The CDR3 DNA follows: TGTGCCAGCAGCCGGACAGTGGCGGCCTCCCACGAGCAGTATTTC. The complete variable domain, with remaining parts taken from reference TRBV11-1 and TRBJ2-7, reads EAEVAQSPRYKITEKSQAVAFWCDPISGHATLYWYRQILGQGPELLVQFQDESVVDDSQLPKDRFSAERLKGVDSTLKIQPAELGDSAMYLCASSRTVAASHEQYFGPGTRLTVT.